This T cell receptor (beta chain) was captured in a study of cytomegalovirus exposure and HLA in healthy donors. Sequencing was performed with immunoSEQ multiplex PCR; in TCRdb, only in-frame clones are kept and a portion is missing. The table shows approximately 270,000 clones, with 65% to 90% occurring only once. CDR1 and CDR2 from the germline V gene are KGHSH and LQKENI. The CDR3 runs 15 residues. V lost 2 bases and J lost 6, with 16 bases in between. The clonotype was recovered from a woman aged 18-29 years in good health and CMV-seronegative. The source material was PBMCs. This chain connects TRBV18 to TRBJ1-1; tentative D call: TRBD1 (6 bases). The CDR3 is CASSPALDRRAEAFF. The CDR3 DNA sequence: TGTGCCAGCTCACCAGCTTTGGACAGACGCGCTGAAGCTTTCTTT. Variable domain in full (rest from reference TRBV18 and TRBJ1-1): NAGVMQNPRHLVRRRGQEARLRCSPMKGHSHVYWYRQLPEEGLKFMVYLQKENIIDESGMPKERFSAEFPKEGPSILRIQQVVRGDSAAYFCASSPALDRRAEAFFGQGTRLTVV.